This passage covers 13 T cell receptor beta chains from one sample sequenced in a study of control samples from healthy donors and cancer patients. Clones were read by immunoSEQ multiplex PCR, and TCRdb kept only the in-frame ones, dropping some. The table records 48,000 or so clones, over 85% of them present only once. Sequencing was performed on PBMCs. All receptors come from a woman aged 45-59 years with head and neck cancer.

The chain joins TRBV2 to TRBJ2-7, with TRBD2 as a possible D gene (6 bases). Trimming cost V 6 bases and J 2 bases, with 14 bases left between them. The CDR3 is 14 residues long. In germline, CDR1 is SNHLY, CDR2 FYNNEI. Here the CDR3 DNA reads TGTGCCAGCAGCCACAGGACTACCCCCTACGAGCAGTACTTC. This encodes CASSHRTTPYEQYF.

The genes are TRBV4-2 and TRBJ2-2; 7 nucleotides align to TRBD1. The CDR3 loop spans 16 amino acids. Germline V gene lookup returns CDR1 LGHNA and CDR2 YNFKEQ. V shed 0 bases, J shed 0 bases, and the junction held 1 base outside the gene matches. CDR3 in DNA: TGTGCCAGCAGCCAAGAGCAGGGGGCGAACACCGGGGAGCTGTTTTTT. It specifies CASSQEQGANTGELFF.

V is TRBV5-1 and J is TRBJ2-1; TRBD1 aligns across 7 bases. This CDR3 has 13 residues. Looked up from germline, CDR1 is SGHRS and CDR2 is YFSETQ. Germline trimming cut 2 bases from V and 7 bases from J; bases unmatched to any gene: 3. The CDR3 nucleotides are TGCGCCAGCAGCTTTGGCAGGGGGAATGAGCAGTTCTTC. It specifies CASSFGRGNEQFF.

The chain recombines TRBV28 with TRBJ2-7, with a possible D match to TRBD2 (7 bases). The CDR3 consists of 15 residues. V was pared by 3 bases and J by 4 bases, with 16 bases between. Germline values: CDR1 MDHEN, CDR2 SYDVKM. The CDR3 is CASSFQGTTVYEQYF. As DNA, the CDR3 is TGTGCCAGCAGTTTCCAGGGGACTACCGTTTACGAGCAGTACTTC.

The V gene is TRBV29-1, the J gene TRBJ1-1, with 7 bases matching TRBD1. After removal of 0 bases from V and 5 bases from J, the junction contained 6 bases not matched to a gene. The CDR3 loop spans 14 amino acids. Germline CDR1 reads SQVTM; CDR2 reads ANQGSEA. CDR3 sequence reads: CSVEDHRGGTEAFF. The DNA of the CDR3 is TGCAGCGTTGAAGATCACAGGGGCGGTACTGAAGCTTTCTTT. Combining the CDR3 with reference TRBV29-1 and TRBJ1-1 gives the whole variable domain SAVISQKPSRDICQRGTSLTIQCQVDSQVTMMFWYRQQPGQSLTLIATANQGSEATYESGFVIDKFPISRPNLTFSTLTVSNMSPEDSSIYLCSVEDHRGGTEAFFGQGTRLTVV.

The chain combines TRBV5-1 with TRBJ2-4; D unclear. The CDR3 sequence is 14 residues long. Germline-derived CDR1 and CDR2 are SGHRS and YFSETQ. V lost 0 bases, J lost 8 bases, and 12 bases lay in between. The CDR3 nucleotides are TGCGCCAGCAGCTTGGATCAGGCTGTGGACATTCAGTACTTC. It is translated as CASSLDQAVDIQYF.

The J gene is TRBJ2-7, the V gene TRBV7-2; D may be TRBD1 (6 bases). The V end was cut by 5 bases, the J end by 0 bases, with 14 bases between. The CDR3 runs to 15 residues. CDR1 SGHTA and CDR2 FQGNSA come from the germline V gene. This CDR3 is CASSLGVGASYEQYF. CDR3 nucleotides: TGTGCCAGCAGCCTGGGGGTGGGGGCCTCCTACGAGCAGTACTTC.

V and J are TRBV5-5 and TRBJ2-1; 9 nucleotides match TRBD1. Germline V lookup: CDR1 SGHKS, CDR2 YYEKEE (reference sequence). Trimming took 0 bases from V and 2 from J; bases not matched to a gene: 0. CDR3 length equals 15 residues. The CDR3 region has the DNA TGTGCCAGCAGCTTGGGACAGGGGGCCTACAATGAGCAGTTCTTC. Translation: CASSLGQGAYNEQFF.

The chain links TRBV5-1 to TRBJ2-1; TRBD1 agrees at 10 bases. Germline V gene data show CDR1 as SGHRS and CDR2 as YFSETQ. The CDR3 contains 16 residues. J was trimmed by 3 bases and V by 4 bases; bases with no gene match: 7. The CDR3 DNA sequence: TGCGCCAGCAGCATCCGGACAGGGGGTGGCTACAATGAGCAGTTCTTC. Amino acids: CASSIRTGGGYNEQFF.

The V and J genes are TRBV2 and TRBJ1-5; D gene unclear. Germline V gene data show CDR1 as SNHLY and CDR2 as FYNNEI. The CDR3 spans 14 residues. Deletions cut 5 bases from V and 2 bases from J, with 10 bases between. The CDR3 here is CASSPGNGNQPQHF. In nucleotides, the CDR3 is TGTGCCAGCAGTCCGGGGAATGGCAATCAGCCCCAGCATTTT.

Written as DNA, the CDR3 is TGTGCCAGCAGCGCCACGGAGCGGGGACGCACAGATACGCAGTATTTT. Encoded protein: CASSATERGRTDTQYF. V gene TRBV7-9 combines with J gene TRBJ2-3; 7 nucleotides agree with TRBD2. The CDR3 covers 16 residues. Trimming took 5 bases from V and 1 from J; bases not matched to a gene: 9. Germline assignment: CDR1 SEHNR and CDR2 FQNEAQ (reference sequence).

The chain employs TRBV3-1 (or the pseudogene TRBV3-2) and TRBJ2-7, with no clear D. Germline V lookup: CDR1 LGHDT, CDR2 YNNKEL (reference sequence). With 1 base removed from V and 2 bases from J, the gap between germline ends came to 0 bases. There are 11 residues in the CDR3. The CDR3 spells CASSQAYEQYF. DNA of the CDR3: TGTGCCAGCAGCCAAGCCTACGAGCAGTACTTC.

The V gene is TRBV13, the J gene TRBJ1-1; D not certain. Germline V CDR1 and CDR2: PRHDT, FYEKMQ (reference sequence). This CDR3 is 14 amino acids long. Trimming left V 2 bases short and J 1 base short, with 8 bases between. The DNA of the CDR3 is TGTGCCAGCAGCTTATGGATTCGGAACACTGAAGCTTTCTTT. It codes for CASSLWIRNTEAFF.